This is a list of T cell receptor beta chains from one sample in a study of shared T cell receptors in the human thymus. Here immunoSEQ multiplex PCR was the method, and the copy in TCRdb shows in-frame clones only, minus some. The data show some 700,000 clones, approximately 83% seen once. These records were also assigned to another study, of human thymus T cells.

Sequencing input: thymocytes. These receptors originate from a girl in the first two years of life with a congenital heart defect. Both conserved end residues are part of each CDR3.

J,length,V,CDR3
TRBJ1-6,16,TRBV11-2,CASSCGGAHYNSPLHF
TRBJ2-5,21,TRBV28,CASSLCHPMGTLCGMEETQYF
TRBJ1-4,16,TRBV5-1,CASSSRGQGAMEKLFF
TRBJ1-2,15,TRBV5-4,CASSPGQGVWYGYTF
TRBJ1-1,16,TRBV5-1,CASSLLEGGSGTEAFF
TRBJ1-4,14,TRBV7-2,CASSPRQGNEKLFF
TRBJ2-1,13,TRBV10-2,CGAVRQKDNEQFF
TRBJ1-4,18,TRBV5-6,CASSLSYAGPATNEKLFF
TRBJ2-3,18,TRBV2,CASSGASPGQGRTDTQYF
TRBJ1-2,15,TRBV7-9,CASSLKTGGNYGYTF
TRBJ1-2,13,TRBV14,CASSRQRTYGYTF
TRBJ1-2,12,TRBV6-1,CASRAGPYGYTF
TRBJ2-7,15,TRBV6-5,CASSYSSGGHYEQYF
TRBJ1-6,18,TRBV5-4,CASSLVSSLTSYNSPLHF
TRBJ2-5,13,TRBV5-4,CASSLVYEETQYF
TRBJ1-5,16,TRBV18,CASSPADRGKRQPQHF
TRBJ1-2,11,TRBV29-1,CSVLREDGYTF
TRBJ1-4,15,TRBV4-3,CASSQTGGKREKLFF
TRBJ1-1,16,TRBV4-1,CASSQDLVRGMTEAFF
TRBJ2-2,18,TRBV4-3,CASSQDFIAGGLTGELFF
TRBJ2-3,16,TRBV6-5,CASSSSGTPHMDTQYF
TRBJ2-2,16,TRBV7-2,CASSLDSVSPTGELFF
TRBJ1-2,15,TRBV5-1,CASSLTGERLYGYTF
TRBJ1-1,20,TRBV4-1,CASSQDMYGPEDRDNTEAFF
TRBJ2-2,15,TRBV5-1,CASSLAVGRTGELFF
TRBJ2-7,20,TRBV28,CASSWGGRGTSRPPLYEQYF
TRBJ2-3,14,TRBV6-5,CASSSSGGTDTQYF
TRBJ1-2,16,TRBV7-8,CASSLTRQGAWYGYTF
TRBJ2-3,13,TRBV6-6,CASSFGGGGTQYF
TRBJ1-2,11,TRBV6-1,CASSETPGYTF
TRBJ2-5,18,TRBV10-1,CASSATSGGRRGQETQYF
TRBJ2-7,12,TRBV29-1,CSVGVGAYEQYF
TRBJ2-3,14,TRBV7-9,CASSLGAGTDTQYF
TRBJ2-3,17,TRBV7-2,CASSLESGGGSTDTQYF
TRBJ2-7,15,TRBV9,CASSVDGDRVYEQYF
TRBJ2-2,17,TRBV6-1,CASSESWGSGDTGELFF